These 12 T cell receptor beta chains were all obtained from the same sample, sequenced in a study of blood T cell repertoires in COVID-19. Method: immunoSEQ multiplex PCR; TCRdb's copy keeps in-frame clones and lacks some. The table lists hundreds of thousands of clones, about 91% of them singletons. The sample was PBMCs or T cells enriched from blood (not recorded which). The receptors stem from a woman between 40 and 55 years old who had recovered from COVID-19.

The chain links TRBV12-3 or TRBV12-4 to TRBJ1-2, with D unclear. This CDR3 has 12 residues. V lost 3 bases and J lost 6, with 8 bases in between. CDR3 sequence (DNA): TGTGCCAGCAGTTTTGGACTAAATGGCTACACCTTC. It yields the protein CASSFGLNGYTF.

This chain joins TRBV5-4 and TRBJ2-1, with 7 bases that match TRBD2. Trimming cost V 0 bases and J 3 bases; bases outside gene matches: 3. The germline V gene encodes CDR1 SGHNT and CDR2 YYREEE (reference sequence). The CDR3 consists of 15 residues. CDR3: CASSLGLADYNEQFF. CDR3 in DNA: TGTGCCAGCAGCTTGGGCCTAGCGGACTACAATGAGCAGTTCTTC.

V usage is TRBV7-2 and J usage is TRBJ2-1, with 9 bases aligning to TRBD2. The CDR3 covers 18 residues. The V gene end was trimmed by 4 bases and the J gene end by 1 base; junction bases not matched to a gene: 11. Germline CDR1 SGHTA, CDR2 FQGNSA. This chain's CDR3 is CASSSPFVTSGSYNEQFF. CDR3 bases: TGTGCCAGCAGCTCTCCTTTTGTCACTAGCGGGTCCTACAATGAGCAGTTCTTC.

This chain connects TRBV6-5 to TRBJ2-7; D possibly corresponds to TRBD2 (5 bases). Germline-derived CDR1 and CDR2 are MNHEY and SVGAGI. V lost 4 bases, J lost 2 bases, and 15 bases lay in between. The length of the CDR3 is 15 residues. The CDR3 bases are TGTGCCAGCAGTTGGGCGAGATCGGGGACCTACGAGCAGTACTTC. Protein: CASSWARSGTYEQYF.

The J gene is TRBJ2-5, the V gene TRBV28; D remains ambiguous. Trimming left V 5 bases short and J 1 base short, with 8 bases between. CDR3 length: 13 residues. Germline CDR1 and CDR2: MDHEN and SYDVKM. The CDR3 bases are TGTGCCAGCAGTGACTGGCCCCAAGAGACCCAGTACTTC. This gives the protein CASSDWPQETQYF.

This clone was seen a few times. The chain employs TRBV12-5 and TRBJ2-1, with no clear D. The germline gives CDR1 LGHNT, CDR2 FRNRAP. V was cut by 5 bases and J by 13 bases, with 18 bases left in between. CDR3 length: 13 residues. The CDR3 is CASGGPSYLTQFF. DNA for the CDR3: TGTGCTAGTGGTGGTCCCTCCTATCTTACCCAGTTCTTC. The whole variable domain, remainder taken from reference TRBV12-5 and TRBJ2-1, is DARVTQTPRHKVTEMGQEVTMRCQPILGHNTVFWYRQTMMQGLELLAYFRNRAPLDDSGMPKDRFSAEMPDATLATLKIQPSEPRDSAVYFCASGGPSYLTQFFGPGTRLTVL.

This chain links TRBV6-6 with TRBJ1-4; possibly TRBD1 for D (6 bases). Germline CDR1 MNHNY, CDR2 SVGAGI (reference sequence). Trimming shortened V by 6 bases and J by 5 bases, and 13 bases separated the two germline ends. CDR3 length equals 14 residues. CDR3 loop: CASRWGLLNEKLFF. The CDR3 DNA reads as TGTGCCAGCAGATGGGGGCTCTTAAATGAAAAACTGTTTTTT.

The chain combines TRBV2 with TRBJ1-6, with D unresolved. Germline V gives CDR1 SNHLY, CDR2 FYNNEI. V lost 5 bases and J 9 bases, leaving 8 bases between the germline ends. This CDR3 is 12 amino acids long. Here the CDR3 DNA reads TGTGCCAGCAGTCCGGTCGGTTCACCCCTCCACTTT. Translating it yields CASSPVGSPLHF.

The chain links TRBV19 to TRBJ2-1; 7 bases fit TRBD2. V lost 6 bases, J lost 5 bases, and 10 bases stayed unmatched. The germline V gene has CDR1 LNHDA and CDR2 SQIVND (reference sequence). The CDR3 covers 15 residues. As DNA, the CDR3 is TGTGCCAGTAGCGTCAACCGGGACTATAACAATGAGCAGTTCTTC. It translates to CASSVNRDYNNEQFF.

This chain connects TRBV6-5 to TRBJ1-2, with TRBD1 matching over 7 bases. Unmatched junction bases numbered 4, after V lost 6 bases and J lost 6 bases. CDR1 is MNHEY, CDR2 SVGAGI, per germline. This CDR3 is built from 12 residues. In nucleotides, the CDR3 is TGTGCCAGCAGAACAGGGGAGGATGGCTACACCTTC. Its translation is CASRTGEDGYTF.

This clone was observed a few times. The genes are TRBV19 and TRBJ2-2, with D tentatively TRBD2 (6 bases). CDR1 is LNHDA and CDR2 is SQIVND in the germline V gene (reference sequence). This CDR3 is 15 amino acids long. V was trimmed by 5 bases and J by 2 bases, leaving 12 bases between them. This chain's CDR3 is CASSVWAGNTGELFF. The CDR3, as DNA: TGTGCCAGTAGTGTTTGGGCGGGAAACACCGGGGAGCTGTTTTTT.

The V call is TRBV28, the J call TRBJ1-5; tentative D call: TRBD1 (5 bases). Germline V gives CDR1 MDHEN, CDR2 SYDVKM. CDR3 size: 16 residues. V lost 5 bases to trimming and J lost 2 bases, with 16 bases between them. CDR3 nucleotide sequence: TGTGCCAGCAGTGTCCGCGGGGCCCATGGCAATCAGCCCCAGCATTTT. This gives the protein CASSVRGAHGNQPQHF.